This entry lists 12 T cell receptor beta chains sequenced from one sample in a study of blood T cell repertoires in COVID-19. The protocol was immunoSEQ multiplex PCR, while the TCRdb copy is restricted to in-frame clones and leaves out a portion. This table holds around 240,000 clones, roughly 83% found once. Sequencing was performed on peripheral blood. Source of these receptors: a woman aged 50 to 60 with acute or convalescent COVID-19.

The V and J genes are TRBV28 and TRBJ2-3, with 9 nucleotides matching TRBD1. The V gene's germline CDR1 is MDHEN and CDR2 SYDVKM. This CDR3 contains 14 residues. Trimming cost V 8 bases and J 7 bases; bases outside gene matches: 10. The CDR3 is CASGTDRGSYTQYF. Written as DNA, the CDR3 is TGTGCCAGCGGAACTGACAGGGGGTCATATACGCAGTATTTT.

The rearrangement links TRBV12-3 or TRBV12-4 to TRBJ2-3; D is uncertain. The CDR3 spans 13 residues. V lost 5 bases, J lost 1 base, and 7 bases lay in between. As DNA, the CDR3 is TGTGCCAGCAGTGCTTCGGGCACAGATACGCAGTATTTT. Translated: CASSASGTDTQYF.

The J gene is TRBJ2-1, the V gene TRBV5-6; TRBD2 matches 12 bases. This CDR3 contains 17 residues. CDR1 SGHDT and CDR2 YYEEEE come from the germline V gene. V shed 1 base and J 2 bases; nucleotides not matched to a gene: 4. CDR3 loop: CASSLKASGRAYNEQFF. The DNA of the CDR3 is TGTGCCAGCAGCTTGAAGGCTAGCGGGAGGGCCTACAATGAGCAGTTCTTC.

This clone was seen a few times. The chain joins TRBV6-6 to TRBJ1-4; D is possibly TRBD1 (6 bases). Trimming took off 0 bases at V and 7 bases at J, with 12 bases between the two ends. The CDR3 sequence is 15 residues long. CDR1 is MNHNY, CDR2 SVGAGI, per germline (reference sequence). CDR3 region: CASSYSRGAGEKLFF. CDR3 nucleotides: TGTGCCAGCAGTTACTCGCGGGGGGCGGGTGAAAAACTGTTTTTT.

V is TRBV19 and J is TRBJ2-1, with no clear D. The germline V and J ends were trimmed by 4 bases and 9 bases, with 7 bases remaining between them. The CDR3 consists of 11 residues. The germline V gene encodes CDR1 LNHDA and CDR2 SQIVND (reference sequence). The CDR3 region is CASSSGGEQFF. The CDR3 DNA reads TGTGCCAGTAGTAGTGGCGGTGAGCAGTTCTTC.

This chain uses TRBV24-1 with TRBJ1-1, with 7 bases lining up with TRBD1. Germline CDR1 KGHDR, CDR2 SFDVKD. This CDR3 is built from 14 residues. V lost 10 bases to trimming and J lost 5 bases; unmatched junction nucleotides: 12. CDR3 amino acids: CATRSRAGGTEAFF. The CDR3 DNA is TGTGCCACTAGATCCCGGGCAGGGGGGACTGAAGCTTTCTTT.

CDR3 coding DNA: TGTGCCAGCAGTTTTGGGACTAGCTACTACGAGCAGTACTTC. Translating it yields CASSFGTSYYEQYF. V usage is TRBV28 and J usage is TRBJ2-7; 9 nucleotides agree with TRBD2. The CDR3 has 14 residues. V shed 3 bases, J shed 3 bases, and the junction held 3 bases outside the gene matches. In germline, CDR1 is MDHEN, CDR2 SYDVKM.

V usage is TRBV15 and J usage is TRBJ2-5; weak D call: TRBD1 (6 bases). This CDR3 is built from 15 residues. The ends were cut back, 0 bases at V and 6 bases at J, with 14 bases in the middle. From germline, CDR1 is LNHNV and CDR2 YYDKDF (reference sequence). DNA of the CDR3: TGTGCCACCAGCAGAGACGGGCAGGGGCTGAAGACCCAGTACTTC. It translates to CATSRDGQGLKTQYF.

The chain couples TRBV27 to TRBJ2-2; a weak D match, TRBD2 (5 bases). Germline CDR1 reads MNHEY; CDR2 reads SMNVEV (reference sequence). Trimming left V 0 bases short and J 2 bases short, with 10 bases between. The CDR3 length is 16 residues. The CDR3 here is CASSLSFRGNTGELFF. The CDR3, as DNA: TGTGCCAGCAGTTTATCTTTCCGGGGAAACACCGGGGAGCTGTTTTTT.

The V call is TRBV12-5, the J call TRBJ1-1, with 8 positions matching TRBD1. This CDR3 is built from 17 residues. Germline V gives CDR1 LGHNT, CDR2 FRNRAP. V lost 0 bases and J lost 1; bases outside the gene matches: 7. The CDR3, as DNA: TGTGCTAGTGGTTTGGTGACCTCCGGGACAGGGAACACTGAAGCTTTCTTT. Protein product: CASGLVTSGTGNTEAFF.

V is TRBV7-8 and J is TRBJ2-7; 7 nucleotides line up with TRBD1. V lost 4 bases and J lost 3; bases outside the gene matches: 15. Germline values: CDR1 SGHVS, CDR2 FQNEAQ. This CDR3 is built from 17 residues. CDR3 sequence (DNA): TGTGCCAGCAGCTCCCGTAGGCTAACAGGGGATCGCTACGAGCAGTACTTC. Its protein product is CASSSRRLTGDRYEQYF.

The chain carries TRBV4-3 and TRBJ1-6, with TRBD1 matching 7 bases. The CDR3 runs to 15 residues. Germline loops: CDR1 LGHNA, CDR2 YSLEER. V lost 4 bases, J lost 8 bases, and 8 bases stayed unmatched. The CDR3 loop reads CASSPTGQSYSPLHF. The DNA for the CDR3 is TGCGCCAGCAGCCCAACGGGACAGAGTTATTCACCCCTCCACTTT.